This entry lists 16 T cell receptor beta chains sequenced from one sample in a study of human T cells and chemical hapten exposure (dated by TCRdb to the early 2020s). Receptors were amplified or captured by RACE. Sequencing was carried out with a NextSeq 500. Clones were called with MiXCR by TCRdb after fastp trimmed the public reads at Q25, and only in-frame beta chains were retained. CDR3 protein sequences are deduplicated, and each keeps its most common genes and DNA. This sample comprises some 350,000 distinct CDR3 sequences, roughly 6% of them detected only once. The ten largest clones take up approximately 5.4% of the sample. In the paper's terms, the time point label means: patch test 2, 6 weeks after DPC sensitization. This sample's treatment or condition label indicates: therapeutic diphenylcyclopropenone sensitization with weekly scalp DPC. Sequenced here: whole blood, sampled in connection with sensitization to the hapten diphenylcyclopropenone (DPC). Receptors were obtained from a woman younger than 30 with alopecia areata. Some clones in this sample may be carry-over from other donors' samples.

This clonotype was detected only a few times. The V and J genes are TRBV18 and TRBJ1-1, with 9 bases that match TRBD1. Trimming removed 3 bases from V and 8 bases from J; junction bases left unmatched: 10. CDR1 and CDR2 from the germline V gene are KGHSH and LQKENI. This CDR3 is built from 15 residues. Written as DNA, the CDR3 is TGTGCCAGCTCACCTTCCCGGGACAGGGAAGAGGAAGCTTTCTTT. Residues: CASSPSRDREEEAFF.

The table lists this clonotype with many counts. The chain couples TRBV12-3 or TRBV12-4 to TRBJ1-1; a weak D match, TRBD1 (5 bases). The CDR3 contains 14 residues. V lost 5 bases to trimming and J lost 4 bases, with 14 bases between them. For the CDR3, the DNA is TGTGCCAGCAGTCCCAGACAGACGGGCACTGAAGCTTTCTTT. As protein: CASSPRQTGTEAFF.

The J gene is TRBJ1-3, the V gene TRBV7-2; D is perhaps TRBD1 (5 bases). Trimming removed 6 bases from V and 0 bases from J, with 9 bases in between. The CDR3 loop spans 14 amino acids. The V gene's germline CDR1 is SGHTA and CDR2 FQGNSA. Here the CDR3 reads CASRSGPSGNTIYF. The CDR3 DNA reads as TGTGCCAGCAGGTCAGGGCCCTCTGGAAACACCATATATTTT.

The chain employs TRBV9 and TRBJ2-3, with 15 bases identical to TRBD2. V trimming: 5 bases; J trimming: 6 bases; junction bases outside the gene matches: 13. CDR1 is SGDLS, CDR2 YYNGEE, per germline. The CDR3 sequence is 18 residues long. Here the CDR3 reads CASRPPGTSGGHTDTQYF. For the CDR3, the DNA is TGTGCCAGCAGACCGCCCGGGACTAGCGGGGGGCACACGGATACGCAGTATTTT.

This clonotype was counted between two and nine times. The chain joins TRBV7-2 to TRBJ2-1; no clear D gene. Germline V gives CDR1 SGHTA, CDR2 FQGNSA. CDR3 size: 13 residues. V shed 3 bases and J shed 4 bases, with 7 bases lying between them. CDR3 amino acids: CASSLENYNEQFF. CDR3 nucleotides: TGTGCCAGCAGCTTGGAAAATTACAATGAGCAGTTCTTC. Complete variable domain (other parts from reference TRBV7-2 and TRBJ2-1): GAGVSQSPSNKVTEKGKDVELRCDPISGHTALYWYRQSLGQGLEFLIYFQGNSAPDKSGLPSDRFSAERTGGSVSTLTIQRTQQEDSAVYLCASSLENYNEQFFGPGTRLTVL.

This clonotype appeared many times. The gene calls are TRBV5-1 and TRBJ1-6, with D possibly TRBD1 on 6 matching bases. The CDR3 is made up of 16 amino acids. V was shortened by 4 bases and J by 8 bases, with 19 bases between the two germline ends. From germline, CDR1 is SGHRS and CDR2 YFSETQ. CDR3 bases: TGCGCCAGCAGCGGACAGAACTTGGGGGTAGATTCACCCCTCCACTTT. It codes for CASSGQNLGVDSPLHF.

In this sample, this clonotype turned up a few times. The J gene is TRBJ2-1, the V gene TRBV12-3 or TRBV12-4; D not resolved. The CDR3 is made up of 16 amino acids. The V end was cut by 1 base, the J end by 0 bases, with 10 bases between. The CDR3 DNA reads TGTGCCAGCAGTTTAGGGCAGTCGAGCTCCTACAATGAGCAGTTCTTC. It encodes CASSLGQSSSYNEQFF.

This clonotype was observed at least ten times. V gene TRBV28 combines with J gene TRBJ2-3; tentatively, D is TRBD1 (5 bases). From germline, CDR1 is MDHEN and CDR2 SYDVKM. This CDR3 spans 12 amino acids. Trimming left V 7 bases short and J 9 bases short, with 14 bases between. Here the CDR3 DNA reads TGTGCCAGCAATACCAAGGGGTCAACGCAGTATTTT. It encodes CASNTKGSTQYF.

The chain has TRBV7-8 and TRBJ1-1, with a possible D match to TRBD1 (5 bases). The CDR3 runs 15 residues. The V end lost 1 base, the J end lost 2 bases, and 11 bases lay between the germline ends. Germline CDR1 SGHVS, CDR2 FQNEAQ. This CDR3 reads CASSLGVQVNTEAFF. The CDR3 DNA follows: TGTGCCAGCAGCTTAGGGGTACAGGTTAACACTGAAGCTTTCTTT.

This clonotype turned up a few times. J is TRBJ2-5 and V is TRBV4-3, with a weak D call TRBD2 (5 bases). CDR1 is LGHNA, CDR2 YSLEER, per germline. The germline V and J ends were trimmed by 4 bases and 8 bases, with 17 bases remaining between them. The CDR3 runs to 14 residues. CDR3: CASSPTTPGSTQYF. In nucleotides, the CDR3 is TGCGCCAGCAGCCCGACAACTCCGGGGTCCACCCAGTACTTC.

V usage is TRBV27 and J usage is TRBJ1-2, with TRBD1 matching 11 bases. This CDR3 is built from 15 residues. V shed 4 bases and J 6 bases; nucleotides not matched to a gene: 7. Germline V gene sequence: CDR1 MNHEY, CDR2 SMNVEV (reference sequence). As DNA, the CDR3 is TGTGCCAGCAGTTCTCCGGGACAGGGGGGAGATGGCTACACCTTC. Translation gives CASSSPGQGGDGYTF.

The rearrangement links TRBV12-3 or TRBV12-4 to TRBJ1-3; possible D gene TRBD1, 5 bases. The CDR3 has 14 amino acids. Between the trimmed V and J ends, which lost 6 bases and 0 bases, there was a span of 9 bases. CDR3: CASSPGISGNTIYF. Here the CDR3 DNA reads TGTGCCAGCAGCCCAGGGATCTCTGGAAACACCATATATTTT.

This clonotype was detected only a few times. The chain joins TRBV7-3 to TRBJ2-2, with 11 positions matching TRBD1. Germline CDR1 and CDR2: SGHTA and FQGTGA. Germline trimming cut 5 bases from V and 5 bases from J; bases unmatched to any gene: 4. This CDR3 comprises 15 residues. CDR3 region: CASSPDRGLTGELFF. Here the CDR3 DNA reads TGTGCCAGCAGCCCGGACAGGGGGCTGACCGGGGAGCTGTTTTTT.

This clonotype was counted a few times. The chain couples TRBV4-2 to TRBJ1-1, with TRBD1 matching over 8 bases. Losses at the gene ends were 0 bases for V and 3 bases for J; bases not matched to a gene: 12. CDR1 is LGHNA, CDR2 YNFKEQ, per germline. There are 18 residues in the CDR3. CDR3 amino acids: CASSQDRFDRGYDTEAFF. CDR3 coding DNA: TGTGCCAGCAGCCAAGATAGGTTCGACAGGGGTTACGACACTGAAGCTTTCTTT.

This clonotype was seen at least ten times. The chain combines TRBV11-2 with TRBJ2-3; TRBD2 matches 7 bases. Germline CDR1 reads SGHAT; CDR2 reads FQNNGV. With 1 base clipped from V and 0 bases from J, the junction kept 4 bases outside the gene matches. There are 16 residues in the CDR3. CDR3 sequence (DNA): TGTGCCAGCAGCTTAGTTGCGGGGGAAAGCACAGATACGCAGTATTTT. Its translation: CASSLVAGESTDTQYF.

In its sample, this clonotype was seen a few times. The chain employs TRBV5-1 and TRBJ2-3; D gene uncertain. The CDR3 length is 16 residues. Per germline, CDR1 SGHRS and CDR2 YFSETQ. V was clipped by 1 base and J by 1 base, with 13 bases between them. The CDR3 sequence is CASSLSAYTGTDTQYF. The CDR3 bases are TGCGCCAGCAGCTTGTCTGCCTATACGGGCACAGATACGCAGTATTTT.